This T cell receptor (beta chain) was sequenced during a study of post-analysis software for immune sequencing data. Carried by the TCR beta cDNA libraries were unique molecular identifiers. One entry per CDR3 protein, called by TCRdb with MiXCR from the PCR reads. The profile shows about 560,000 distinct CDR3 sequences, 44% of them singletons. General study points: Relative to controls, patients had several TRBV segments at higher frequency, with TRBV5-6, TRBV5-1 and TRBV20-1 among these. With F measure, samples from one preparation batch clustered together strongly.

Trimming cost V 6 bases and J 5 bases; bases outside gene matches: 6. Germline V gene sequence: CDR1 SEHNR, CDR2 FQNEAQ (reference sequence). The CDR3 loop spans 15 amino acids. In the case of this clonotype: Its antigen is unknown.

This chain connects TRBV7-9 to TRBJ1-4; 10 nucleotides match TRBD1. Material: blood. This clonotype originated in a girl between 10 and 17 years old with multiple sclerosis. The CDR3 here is CASRSLDRGNEKLFF. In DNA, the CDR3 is TGTGCCAGCAGAAGCTTGGACAGGGGGAATGAAAAACTGTTTTTT.